The 2 T cell receptor beta chains in this list originate from one sample, sequenced in a study of T cell responses to AZD1222 COVID-19 vaccine. The assay was immunoSEQ multiplex PCR, and TCRdb's table has in-frame clones only and misses some. The table shows 150,000 to 200,000 clones, with approximately 94% occurring only once. The sample was peripheral blood, taken on day 0 of AZD1222 vaccination. The receptors come from an adult in good health.

The rearrangement links TRBV28 to TRBJ2-1; possible D gene TRBD1, 6 bases. Trimming removed 8 bases at V and 0 bases at J, with 20 bases between. This CDR3 comprises 17 residues. CDR1 is MDHEN, CDR2 SYDVKM, per germline. The CDR3 region has the DNA TGTGCCAGCGATAGTCGGTGGGGGCCGAGCTCCTACAATGAGCAGTTCTTC. Amino acids: CASDSRWGPSSYNEQFF.

The chain has TRBV19 and TRBJ1-5; TRBD1 might be the D (5 bases). Germline lookup yields CDR1 LNHDA and CDR2 SQIVND (reference sequence). V was shortened by 1 base and J by 0 bases, with 13 bases between the two germline ends. This CDR3 spans 17 amino acids. In nucleotides, the CDR3 is TGTGCCAGTAGTATAGTGGGGGGGAGAGATAGCAATCAGCCCCAGCATTTT. Protein product: CASSIVGGRDSNQPQHF.